The present T cell receptor (beta chain) was sequenced within a study of blood T cell repertoires in COVID-19 (dated by TCRdb to 2019 to 2021). For context, the study as a whole: Samples from collaborators originated in the United States, Italy and Spain and spanned both the acute and convalescent phases of COVID-19. Samples came from the ongoing ImmuneRACE study (first 160 participants) plus 1,254 subjects from 6 global collaborators. The dataset comprised deeply sampled blood TCRbeta repertoires from subjects exposed to, actively infected with, or recovered from COVID-19. Nearly every sample came with metadata listing a de-identified subject ID, COVID-19 status, age in years and sex. The repertoires were released in a freely available public database meant as a resource for research on the immune response to SARS-CoV-2. Where available, HLA class I and class II types were obtained from metadata supplied by the sample provider rather than from assay-based typing. The prospective study material was composed of cDNA or gDNA derived from T cells, B-cell-depleted T cells, or PBMCs. Summary of the overall study and its limitations: How much clinical and demographic metadata was included differed by source and by participant, and the metadata was provided uncurated.

From the cysteine through the phenylalanine, the CDR3 covers 16 amino acids. Only the CDR3 DNA is retained, 48 bases long and in frame from the first base. CDR1 is given as SGHTA and CDR2 as FQGNSA, both from the germline V gene. V drops 1 base and J drops 0 bases, leaving 12 bases in between. Turning to this clone: Which antigen it targets is not known. No clone much larger than this one lies a single base away; base qualities are absent.

The immunoSEQ Assay, a bias-controlled multiplex PCR, was used to amplify TCRbeta CDR3 regions from genomic DNA. The authors' pipeline ran thus. Within the assay, amplification of reference gene primers was used to estimate how many nucleated cells each sample contained. To quantify the absolute abundance of each unique TCRbeta CDR3 rearrangement, sequence reads were collapsed and filtered. For each sample, productive Simpson clonality was calculated as the square root of Simpson's diversity index over productive rearrangements. Held by TCRdb, this immuneACCESS table contains in-frame sequences only and omits some clones. Under half of the omission traces to an unresolved V gene where checked; the cause of the rest is unknown. That table gives V, J and clone size, and the DNA gave D and trimming. Across this sample there are about 150,000 clones, with under 90% seen only once. Roughly 0.52% of the sample comes from the top ten.

Each collaborating institution followed its own protocols to collect whole blood in K2EDTA tubes. Collaborator samples were shipped for TCRbeta analysis as frozen whole blood, isolated PBMCs, or DNA extracted from either sample type. The TCR originated in a man aged 60-69 years with acute or convalescent COVID-19. What was sequenced was peripheral blood. The rearrangement combines TRBV7-2 with TRBJ1-1; the best D guess is TRBD1, with 6 bases matching. The CDR3 is CASSLGQGSMNTEAFF. In nucleotides, the sequence is TGTGCCAGCAGCTTAGGGCAGGGGAGTATGAACACTGAAGCTTTCTTT.